Each of the 13 T cell receptor beta chains below was sequenced from the same sample in a study of CD8 T cells in Susac syndrome. Roughly 0.45 to 1 ug RNA was reverse transcribed with random hexamers. TCRdb reprocessed the immunoSEQ multiplex PCR reads with MiXCR, giving one entry per CDR3 protein. Of tens of thousands of distinct CDR3 sequences listed, around 93% were seen once; the top ten hold less than 0.16%. Sequencing was performed on CD4+ T cells from PBMCs. These receptors originate from a human donor with Susac syndrome.

The V and J genes are TRBV20-1 and TRBJ2-5, with D unclear. The germline V and J ends were trimmed by 6 bases and 2 bases, with 7 bases remaining between them. CDR3 length equals 11 residues. Germline V gene lookup returns CDR1 DFQATT and CDR2 SNEGSKA (reference sequence). The CDR3 nucleotides read TGCAGTGCCGAGCTTCAAGAGACCCAGTACTTC. Translated: CSAELQETQYF.

The chain joins TRBV2 to TRBJ2-5; D may be TRBD1 (8 bases). The ends were cut back, 6 bases at V and 4 bases at J, with 18 bases in the middle. This CDR3 is 15 amino acids long. Per the germline V gene, CDR1 is SNHLY and CDR2 is FYNNEI. CDR3 sequence: CASRLGGTGGETQYF. Here the CDR3 DNA reads TGTGCCAGCAGACTCGGGGGGACAGGAGGAGAGACCCAGTACTTC. Combining the CDR3 with reference TRBV2 and TRBJ2-5 gives the whole variable domain EPEVTQTPSHQVTQMGQEVILRCVPISNHLYFYWYRQILGQKVEFLVSFYNNEISEKSEIFDDQFSVERPDGSNFTLKIRSTKLEDSAMYFCASRLGGTGGETQYFGPGTRLLVL.

The gene calls are TRBV3-1 and TRBJ1-3; D not resolved. In germline, CDR1 is LGHDT, CDR2 YNNKEL (reference sequence). V gave up 7 bases and J gave up 0 bases, with 4 bases separating them. This CDR3 contains 12 residues. The CDR3 loop is CASKASGNTIYF. CDR3 in DNA: TGTGCCAGCAAGGCCTCTGGAAACACCATATATTTT.

The rearrangement links TRBV7-2 to TRBJ2-7, with 9 nucleotides matching TRBD2. The CDR3 spans 16 residues. J lost 3 bases, V lost 0 bases, and 6 bases had no gene match. Germline-derived CDR1 and CDR2 are SGHTA and FQGNSA. CDR3 in DNA: TGTGCCAGCAGCTTAGCGTCTAGCGGGGCCAACTACGAGCAGTACTTC. This codes for CASSLASSGANYEQYF.

The chain is built from TRBV30 and TRBJ2-7; D might be TRBD2 (7 bases). V was shortened by 3 bases and J by 0 bases, with 12 bases between the two germline ends. Germline assignment: CDR1 GTSNPN and CDR2 SVGIG (reference sequence). The CDR3 covers 14 residues. CDR3 in DNA: TGTGCCTGGAGCGGGGGGCCGAACTCCTACGAGCAGTACTTC. It yields the protein CAWSGGPNSYEQYF.

This sequence joins TRBV7-2 and TRBJ2-4, with 9 positions matching TRBD2. The germline CDR1 and CDR2 sequences are SGHTA and FQGNSA. Germline trimming cut 5 bases from V and 4 bases from J; bases unmatched to any gene: 3. The CDR3 length is 14 residues. In nucleotides, the CDR3 is TGTGCCAGCAGCCCCGGACTAGCGAAAAACATTCAGTACTTC. This translates into CASSPGLAKNIQYF.

This rearrangement joins TRBV20-1 to TRBJ1-1, with 7 nucleotides matching TRBD1. CDR1 and CDR2 from the germline V gene are DFQATT and SNEGSKA (reference sequence). This CDR3 is built from 13 residues. V trimming: 6 bases; J trimming: 1 base; junction bases outside the gene matches: 5. In nucleotides, the CDR3 is TGCAGTGCCCCGGGACAGACGAACACTGAAGCTTTCTTT. Translation: CSAPGQTNTEAFF.

The chain uses TRBV6-2 or TRBV6-3 and TRBJ1-2, with no clear D. V gave up 0 bases and J gave up 4 bases, with 12 bases separating them. The CDR3 length is 15 residues. Germline CDR1 reads MNHEY; CDR2 reads SVGEGT. CDR3 sequence: CASSYSSSEIYGYTF. In DNA form, the CDR3 reads TGTGCCAGCAGTTACTCGAGCTCAGAGATCTATGGCTACACCTTC.

The V and J genes are TRBV5-1 and TRBJ2-5; D is perhaps TRBD1 or TRBD2 (5 bases each). Trimming removed 2 bases at V and 3 bases at J, with 14 bases between. The germline V gene has CDR1 SGHRS and CDR2 YFSETQ. This CDR3 contains 15 residues. In nucleotides, the CDR3 is TGCGCCAGCAGCTTTACGGGACCGGGAAAAGAGACCCAGTACTTC. Translated, it gives CASSFTGPGKETQYF.

The chain joins TRBV15 to TRBJ2-4; 7 bases map to TRBD1. Germline CDR1 LNHNV, CDR2 YYDKDF (reference sequence). CDR3 length: 14 residues. With V trimmed by 0 bases and J by 10 bases, 6 bases remained unmatched. This CDR3 is CATSRDRGQEIQYF. The CDR3 bases are TGTGCCACCAGCAGAGATAGGGGGCAAGAAATTCAGTACTTC.

This chain joins TRBV4-3 and TRBJ2-4; 9 bases align to TRBD1. The CDR3 runs 12 residues. V shed 3 bases and J 9 bases; nucleotides not matched to a gene: 0. Per the germline V gene, CDR1 is LGHNA and CDR2 is YSLEER. The CDR3 DNA is TGCGCCAGCAGCCAGGGACAGGGCATTCAGTACTTC. This gives the protein CASSQGQGIQYF.

The rearrangement uses TRBV6-6 and TRBJ1-2; 7 bases match TRBD1. The germline CDR1 and CDR2 sequences are MNHNY and SVGAGI (reference sequence). The CDR3 runs 13 residues. With V trimmed by 6 bases and J by 5 bases, 6 bases remained unmatched. CDR3 DNA: TGTGCCAGCAGGATGGACAGGCGGTATGGCTACACCTTC. It specifies CASRMDRRYGYTF.

The table lists this clonotype with a few counts. Written as DNA, the CDR3 is TGCGCCAGCAGCTCGCGTTACTCAGACTCGGCCTACGAGCAGTACTTC. It yields the protein CASSSRYSDSAYEQYF. This chain joins TRBV5-1 and TRBJ2-7; D gene ambiguous. Germline CDR1 and CDR2: SGHRS and YFSETQ. There are 16 residues in the CDR3. Trimming pared 3 bases from V and 2 bases from J, leaving 18 bases between.